What follows is one T cell receptor beta chain and its context. The sample originates from a study of blood T cell repertoires in COVID-19. The length of the CDR3 is 15 residues. The ends lost 4 bases at V and 6 bases at J; junction bases unmatched: 13. Germline V lookup: CDR1 SGHRS, CDR2 YFSETQ. Profiling relied on immunoSEQ multiplex PCR, and the TCRdb table lists in-frame clones only, not all of them. The data contain 31,000 or so clones, 70% to 90% of them singletons. The rearrangement joins TRBV5-1 to TRBJ2-7, with 7 positions matching TRBD1. Sequences were obtained from peripheral blood. The TCR originated in a human donor with active COVID-19. The donor label of this sample is uncertain. This CDR3 reads CASSLTLDRTFEQYF. The CDR3 DNA is TGCGCCAGCAGCCTGACACTGGACAGGACCTTCGAGCAGTACTTC.